This TCR beta chain comes out of a study of immune evolution from preneoplasia to lung adenocarcinoma. Turning to this clone: Its target is unknown.

Overall study results and limits: KRAS-mutant nodules had the highest T cell clonality. Clonality was highest in normal lung, lower in later-stage lesions apparently. Top clone share appeared to fall from AAH through AIS, MIA, adenocarcinoma.

Generated by immunoSEQ multiplex PCR, the TCRdb table keeps only in-frame clones and is missing some. In the table there are about 4,900 clones, roughly 76% of which are singletons. CDR3 size: 17 residues. Losses at the gene ends were 4 bases for V and 1 base for J; bases not matched to a gene: 10. Germline-derived CDR1 and CDR2 are SGHNT and YYREEE (reference sequence). The origin of this receptor is a person aged 55 to 79 with lung adenocarcinoma. This chain joins TRBV5-4 and TRBJ1-2; 10 positions match TRBD1. Sample: FFPE minimally invasive lung adenocarcinoma tissue. The CDR3 loop reads CASSAGTGAPHNYGYTF. The CDR3 coding sequence is TGTGCCAGCAGCGCCGGGACAGGGGCTCCCCATAACTATGGCTACACCTTC.